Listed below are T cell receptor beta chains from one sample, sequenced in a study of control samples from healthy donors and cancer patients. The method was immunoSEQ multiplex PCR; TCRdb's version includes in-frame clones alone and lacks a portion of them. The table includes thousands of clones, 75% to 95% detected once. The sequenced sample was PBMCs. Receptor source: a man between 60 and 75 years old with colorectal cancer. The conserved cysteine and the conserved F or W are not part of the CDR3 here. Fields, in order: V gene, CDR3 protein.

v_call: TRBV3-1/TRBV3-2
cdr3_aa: ASSQADHEQY

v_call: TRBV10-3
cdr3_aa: AISVYNEQF

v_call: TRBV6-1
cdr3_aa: ASSEFGGLGYGYT

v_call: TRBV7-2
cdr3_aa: ASSPGTSGGRSRTGELF

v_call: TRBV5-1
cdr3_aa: ASSHPGARSEAF

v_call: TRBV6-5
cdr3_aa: ASSYSPQGGYEQY

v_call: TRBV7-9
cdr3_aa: ASSSPGQGANYGYT

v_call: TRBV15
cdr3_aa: ATSRESLLAGLGLAKNIQY

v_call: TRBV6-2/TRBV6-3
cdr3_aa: ASSSQGLPTDTQY

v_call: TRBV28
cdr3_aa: ASETNYGYT

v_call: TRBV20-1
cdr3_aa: SARAGDTQY

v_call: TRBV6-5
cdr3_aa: ASRNDRVTGELF

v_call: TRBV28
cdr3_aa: ASFREPKGYT

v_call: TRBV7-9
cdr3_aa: ASSSAPGQGVGEQF

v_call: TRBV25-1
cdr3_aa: ASSPRTRDEKLF

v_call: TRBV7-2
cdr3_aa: ASSLQGTSGNTIY

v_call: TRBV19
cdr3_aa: ASRTPLNYGYT